These 5 T cell receptor beta chains share one sample of origin, sequenced in a study of blood T cell repertoires in COVID-19. Repertoires were generated with immunoSEQ multiplex PCR, while TCRdb's copy carries only in-frame clones and drops some. The sample has tens of thousands of clones, approximately 80% seen once. The source material was peripheral blood. The receptors stem from a man in his 70s with acute or convalescent COVID-19.

The chain combines TRBV7-9 with TRBJ2-7; 7 positions match TRBD1. After removal of 5 bases from V and 2 bases from J, the junction contained 6 bases not matched to a gene. CDR1 SEHNR and CDR2 FQNEAQ come from the germline V gene (reference sequence). This CDR3 is built from 14 residues. The CDR3 region is CASSVRDRPYEQYF. DNA of the CDR3: TGTGCCAGCAGCGTCCGGGACAGACCCTACGAGCAGTACTTC.

This clone was picked up one time. The chain is built from TRBV3-1 (or the pseudogene TRBV3-2) and TRBJ2-3; the match to TRBD2 covers 14 bases. Trimming cost V 5 bases and J 0 bases; bases outside gene matches: 13. In germline, CDR1 is LGHDT, CDR2 YNNKEL (reference sequence). The length of the CDR3 is 20 residues. CDR3 bases: TGTGCCAGCAGCTACACACCGGGACTAGCGGGGGCGGGGAGCACAGATACGCAGTATTTT. Its protein is CASSYTPGLAGAGSTDTQYF.

This clone has only a few counts. The V and J genes are TRBV5-1 and TRBJ2-2; a weak D match, TRBD1 (6 bases). The ends were cut back, 4 bases at V and 3 bases at J, with 19 bases in the middle. This CDR3 has 17 amino acids. CDR1 is SGHRS and CDR2 is YFSETQ in the germline V gene. CDR3 sequence (DNA): TGCGCCAGCAGCAACCCTTTCGAGGGGGATGACACCGGGGAGCTGTTTTTT. It is translated as CASSNPFEGDDTGELFF. Full variable domain (missing parts from reference TRBV5-1 and TRBJ2-2): KAGVTQTPRYLIKTRGQQVTLSCSPISGHRSVSWYQQTPGQGLQFLFEYFSETQRNKGNFPGRFSGRQFSNSRSEMNVSTLELGDSALYLCASSNPFEGDDTGELFFGEGSRLTVL.

The chain joins TRBV2 to TRBJ1-1; TRBD1 is a possible D gene (6 bases). Germline V CDR1 and CDR2: SNHLY, FYNNEI. This CDR3 is 13 amino acids long. Trimming pared 4 bases from V and 6 bases from J, leaving 12 bases between. In nucleotides, the CDR3 is TGTGCCAGCAGTGTAACGTGGACAGCTGAAGCTTTCTTT. This sequence encodes CASSVTWTAEAFF. Full variable domain (outside the CDR3, taken from reference TRBV2 and TRBJ1-1): EPEVTQTPSHQVTQMGQEVILRCVPISNHLYFYWYRQILGQKVEFLVSFYNNEISEKSEIFDDQFSVERPDGSNFTLKIRSTKLEDSAMYFCASSVTWTAEAFFGQGTRLTVV.

The V call is TRBV5-4, the J call TRBJ1-2; 9 bases map to TRBD1. In germline, CDR1 is SGHNT, CDR2 YYREEE (reference sequence). V was pared by 3 bases and J by 7 bases, with 10 bases of the junction left unmatched. The CDR3 length is 15 residues. The CDR3: CASSSRVGQGSGYTF. The CDR3 DNA reads as TGTGCCAGCAGCTCGCGTGTTGGACAGGGGTCTGGCTACACCTTC.